The 10 T cell receptor beta chains below come from one sample, sequenced in a study of blood T cell repertoires in COVID-19. Sequencing was performed with immunoSEQ multiplex PCR; in TCRdb, only in-frame clones are kept and a portion is missing. The sample shows around 140,000 clones, approximately 84% of them seen only once. Sequencing input: peripheral blood. The receptor source for this set is a woman older than 75 with acute or convalescent COVID-19.

V gene TRBV11-3 combines with J gene TRBJ2-2; 7 nucleotides align to TRBD1. With V trimmed by 5 bases and J by 0 bases, 3 bases remained unmatched. CDR3 length equals 15 residues. Germline V gene lookup returns CDR1 SGHNT and CDR2 YENEEA. DNA for the CDR3: TGTGCCAGCAGCCCCGGACAGGCGAACACCGGGGAGCTGTTTTTT. Protein sequence: CASSPGQANTGELFF.

CDR3 coding DNA: TGCGCCAGCAGTCCAGGGTTTACGACTGAAGCTTTCTTT. Protein product: CASSPGFTTEAFF. This chain connects TRBV5-1 to TRBJ1-1; possible D gene TRBD1, 5 bases. Per germline, CDR1 SGHRS and CDR2 YFSETQ. V lost 5 bases, J lost 5 bases, and 13 bases lay in between. The CDR3 is 13 residues long.

In DNA form, the CDR3 reads TGTGCCAGCAGCTTTCGGGTGGGACAGGGATCCGAAAAACTGTTTTTT. Its translation: CASSFRVGQGSEKLFF. J is TRBJ1-4 and V is TRBV7-2; 9 bases align to TRBD1. The ends lost 3 bases at V and 8 bases at J; junction bases unmatched: 10. The CDR3 contains 16 residues. Germline CDR1 and CDR2: SGHTA and FQGNSA.

The CDR3 DNA sequence: TGTGCCAGCAGTTACCCCGGGACAGGGGGCAATCAGCCCCAGCATTTT. Its protein product is CASSYPGTGGNQPQHF. The rearrangement uses TRBV6-2 or TRBV6-3 and TRBJ1-5, with 10 positions matching TRBD1. CDR1 is MNHEY, CDR2 SVGEGT, per germline. This CDR3 is 16 amino acids long. V was pared by 2 bases and J by 2 bases, with 3 bases of the junction left unmatched.

The J gene is TRBJ2-7, the V gene TRBV27; TRBD1 matches at 11 bases. The CDR3 is 15 residues long. J was trimmed by 4 bases and V by 2 bases; bases with no gene match: 4. Germline V gives CDR1 MNHEY, CDR2 SMNVEV (reference sequence). Here the CDR3 reads CASSLRGTGGYEQYF. Written as DNA, the CDR3 is TGTGCCAGCAGTTTAAGGGGGACAGGGGGGTACGAGCAGTACTTC.

This chain links TRBV7-6 with TRBJ1-4, with D tentatively TRBD1 (5 bases). V was cut by 5 bases and J by 7 bases, with 14 bases left in between. This CDR3 spans 14 amino acids. Per the germline V gene, CDR1 is SGHVS and CDR2 is FNYEAQ. In nucleotides, the CDR3 is TGTGCCAGCAGCCGCGGGGGGTCCTTTGAAAAACTGTTTTTT. This sequence encodes CASSRGGSFEKLFF.

V and J are TRBV27 and TRBJ2-2; 9 bases map to TRBD1. In germline, CDR1 is MNHEY, CDR2 SMNVEV (reference sequence). This CDR3 contains 16 residues. Trimming removed 4 bases from V and 0 bases from J; junction bases left unmatched: 3. CDR3 DNA: TGTGCCAGCAGTTCAACAGGGGGCTCGAACACCGGGGAGCTGTTTTTT. Its protein product is CASSSTGGSNTGELFF.

In nucleotides, the CDR3 is TGTGCCAGCTCATGGACAGGGAATGAAAAACTGTTTTTT. It specifies CASSWTGNEKLFF. The chain uses TRBV12-3 or TRBV12-4 and TRBJ1-4; 8 bases agree with TRBD1. CDR3 length: 13 residues. V was clipped by 8 bases and J by 5 bases; unmatched bases: 4.

The chain has TRBV19 and TRBJ1-1, with 7 bases that match TRBD1. This CDR3 is 16 amino acids long. The V gene end was trimmed by 9 bases and the J gene end by 3 bases; junction bases not matched to a gene: 16. Germline CDR1 LNHDA, CDR2 SQIVND (reference sequence). The DNA for the CDR3 is TGTGCCAGCGGGGACTGGGGCAGGGGGTCGGACACTGAAGCTTTCTTT. It encodes CASGDWGRGSDTEAFF.

This clone occurred once. The chain recombines TRBV29-1 with TRBJ2-5, with a tentative D call TRBD2 (5 bases). Trimming removed 7 bases at V and 1 base at J, with 13 bases between. This CDR3 region has 13 residues. Germline V gives CDR1 SQVTM, CDR2 ANQGSEA. In nucleotides, the CDR3 is TGCAGCGCCACCGGGATACCCCAAGAGACCCAGTACTTC. Translating it yields CSATGIPQETQYF.